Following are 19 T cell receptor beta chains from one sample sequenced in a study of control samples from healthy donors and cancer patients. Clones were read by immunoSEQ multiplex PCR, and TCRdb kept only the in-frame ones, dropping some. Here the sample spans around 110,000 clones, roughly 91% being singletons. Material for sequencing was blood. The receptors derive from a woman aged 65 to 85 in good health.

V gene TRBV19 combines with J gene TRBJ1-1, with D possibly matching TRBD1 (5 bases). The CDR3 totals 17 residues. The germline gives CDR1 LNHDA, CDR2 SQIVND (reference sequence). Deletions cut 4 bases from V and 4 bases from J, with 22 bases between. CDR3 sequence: CASSNPKDRDGGTEAFF. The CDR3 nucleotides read TGTGCCAGTAGTAACCCGAAAGACAGAGACGGTGGCACTGAAGCTTTCTTT.

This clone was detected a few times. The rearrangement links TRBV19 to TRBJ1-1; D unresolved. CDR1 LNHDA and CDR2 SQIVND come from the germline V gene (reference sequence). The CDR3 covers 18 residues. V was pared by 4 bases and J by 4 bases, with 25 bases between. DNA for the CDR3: TGTGCCAGTAGTAGTTCCGGGAACCTATATGATTGGGGCACTGAAGCTTTCTTT. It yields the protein CASSSSGNLYDWGTEAFF. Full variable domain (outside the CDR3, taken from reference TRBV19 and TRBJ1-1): DGGITQSPKYLFRKEGQNVTLSCEQNLNHDAMYWYRQDPGQGLRLIYYSQIVNDFQKGDIAEGYSVSREKKESFPLTVTSAQKNPTAFYLCASSSSGNLYDWGTEAFFGQGTRLTVV.

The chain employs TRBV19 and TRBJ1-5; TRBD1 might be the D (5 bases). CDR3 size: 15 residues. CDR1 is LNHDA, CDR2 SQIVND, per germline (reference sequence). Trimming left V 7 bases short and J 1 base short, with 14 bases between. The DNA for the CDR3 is TGTGCCAGTACCGCGACAGACAGCAGCAATCAGCCCCAGCATTTT. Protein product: CASTATDSSNQPQHF.

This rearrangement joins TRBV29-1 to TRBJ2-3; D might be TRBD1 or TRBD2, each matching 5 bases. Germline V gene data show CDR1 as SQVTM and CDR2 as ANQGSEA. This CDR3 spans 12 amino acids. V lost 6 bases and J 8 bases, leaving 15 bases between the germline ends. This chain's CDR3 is CSVWDGRGTQYF. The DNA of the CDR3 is TGCAGCGTGTGGGACGGTCGCGGTACGCAGTATTTT.

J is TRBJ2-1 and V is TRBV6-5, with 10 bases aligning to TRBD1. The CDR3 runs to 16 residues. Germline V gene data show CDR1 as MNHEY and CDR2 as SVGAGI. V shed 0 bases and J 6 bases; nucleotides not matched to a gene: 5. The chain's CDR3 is CASSYSRDRGPNEQFF. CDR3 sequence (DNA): TGTGCCAGCAGTTACTCCCGAGACAGGGGGCCCAATGAGCAGTTCTTC.

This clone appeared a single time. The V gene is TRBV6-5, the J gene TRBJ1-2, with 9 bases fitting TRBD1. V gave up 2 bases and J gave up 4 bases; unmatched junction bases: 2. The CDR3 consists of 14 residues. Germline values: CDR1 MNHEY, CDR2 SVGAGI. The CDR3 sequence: CASSYTDRGYGYTF. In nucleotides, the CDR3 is TGTGCCAGCAGTTACACGGACAGGGGCTATGGCTACACCTTC.

This CDR3 reads CASRDTSANYGYTF. Here the CDR3 DNA reads TGTGCCAGCAGGGACACCTCAGCTAACTATGGCTACACCTTC. The chain links TRBV5-6 to TRBJ1-2, with a tentative D call TRBD1 (5 bases). There are 14 residues in the CDR3. Germline V gene data show CDR1 as SGHDT and CDR2 as YYEEEE. The V and J ends lost 5 bases and 0 bases respectively, with 11 bases between them. The full variable domain, rest sourced from reference TRBV5-6 and TRBJ1-2, is DAGVTQSPTHLIKTRGQQVTLRCSPKSGHDTVSWYQQALGQGPQFIFQYYEEEERQRGNFPDRFSGHQFPNYSSELNVNALLLGDSALYLCASRDTSANYGYTFGSGTRLTVV.

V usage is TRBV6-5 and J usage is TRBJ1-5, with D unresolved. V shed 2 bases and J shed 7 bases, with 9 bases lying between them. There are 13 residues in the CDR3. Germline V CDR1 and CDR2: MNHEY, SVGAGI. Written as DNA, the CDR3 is TGTGCCAGCAGTTACGCGAGGGAGCAGCCCCAGCATTTT. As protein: CASSYAREQPQHF.

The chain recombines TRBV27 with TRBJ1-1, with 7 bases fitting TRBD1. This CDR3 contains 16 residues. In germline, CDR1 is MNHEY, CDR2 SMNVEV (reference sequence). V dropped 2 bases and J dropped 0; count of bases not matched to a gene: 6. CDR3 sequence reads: CASSLSQGDMNTEAFF. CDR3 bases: TGTGCCAGCAGTTTAAGTCAGGGGGACATGAACACTGAAGCTTTCTTT.

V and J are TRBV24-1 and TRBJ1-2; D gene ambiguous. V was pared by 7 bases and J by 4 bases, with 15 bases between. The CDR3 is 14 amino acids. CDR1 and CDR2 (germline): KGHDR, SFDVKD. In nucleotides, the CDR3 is TGTGCCACCAGAGACACCCCTACACTCTATGGCTACACCTTC. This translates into CATRDTPTLYGYTF.

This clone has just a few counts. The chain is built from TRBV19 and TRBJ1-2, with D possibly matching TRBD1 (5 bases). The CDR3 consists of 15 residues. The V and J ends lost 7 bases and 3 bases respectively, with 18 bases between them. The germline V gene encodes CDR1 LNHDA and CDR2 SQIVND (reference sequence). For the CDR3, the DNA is TGTGCCAGTACCCCCGGGGGTGGGGACTACTATGGCTACACCTTC. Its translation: CASTPGGGDYYGYTF.

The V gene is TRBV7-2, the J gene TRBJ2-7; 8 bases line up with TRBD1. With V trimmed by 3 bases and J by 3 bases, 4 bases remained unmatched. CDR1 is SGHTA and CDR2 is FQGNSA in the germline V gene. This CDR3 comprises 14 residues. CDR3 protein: CASSFRQGSYEQYF. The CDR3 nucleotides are TGTGCCAGCAGCTTCAGACAGGGGAGCTACGAGCAGTACTTC.

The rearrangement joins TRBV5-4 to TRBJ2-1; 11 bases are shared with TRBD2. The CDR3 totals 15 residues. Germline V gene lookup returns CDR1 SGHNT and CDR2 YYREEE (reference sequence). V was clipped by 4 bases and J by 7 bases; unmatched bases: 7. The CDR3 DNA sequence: TGTGCCAGCAGCAATAGACTAGCGGGGTTAAATGAGCAGTTCTTC. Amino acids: CASSNRLAGLNEQFF.

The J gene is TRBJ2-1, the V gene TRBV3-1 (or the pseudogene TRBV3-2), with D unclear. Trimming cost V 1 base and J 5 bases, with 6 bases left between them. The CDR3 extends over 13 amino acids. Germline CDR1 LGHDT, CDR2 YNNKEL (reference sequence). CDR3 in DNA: TGTGCCAGCAGCCAAGGACCAAACAATGAGCAGTTCTTC. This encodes CASSQGPNNEQFF.

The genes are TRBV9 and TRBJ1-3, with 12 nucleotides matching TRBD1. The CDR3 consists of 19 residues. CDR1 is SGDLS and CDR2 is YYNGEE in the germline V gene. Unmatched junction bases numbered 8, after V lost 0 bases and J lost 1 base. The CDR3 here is CASSVGVLGQGASGNTIYF. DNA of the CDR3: TGTGCCAGCAGCGTAGGGGTTTTGGGACAGGGGGCTTCTGGAAACACCATATATTTT.

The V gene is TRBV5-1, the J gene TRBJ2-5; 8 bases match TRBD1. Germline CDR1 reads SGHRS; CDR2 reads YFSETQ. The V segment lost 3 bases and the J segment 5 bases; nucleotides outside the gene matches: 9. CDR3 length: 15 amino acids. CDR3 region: CASSSVGQGGETQYF. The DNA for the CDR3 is TGCGCCAGCAGCTCGGTAGGACAGGGCGGGGAGACCCAGTACTTC.

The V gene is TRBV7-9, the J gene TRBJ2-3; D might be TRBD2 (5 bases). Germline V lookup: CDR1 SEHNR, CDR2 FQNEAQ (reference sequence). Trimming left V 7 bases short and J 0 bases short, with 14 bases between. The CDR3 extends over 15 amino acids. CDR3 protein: CASTTGLASTDTQYF. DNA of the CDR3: TGTGCCAGCACAACCGGGCTAGCCAGCACAGATACGCAGTATTTT.

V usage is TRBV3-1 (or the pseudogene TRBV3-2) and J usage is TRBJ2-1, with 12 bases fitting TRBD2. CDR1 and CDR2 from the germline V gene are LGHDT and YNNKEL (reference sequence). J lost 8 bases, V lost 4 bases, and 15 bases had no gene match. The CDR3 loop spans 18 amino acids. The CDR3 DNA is TGTGCCAGCAGCCCCATGGGCCCAACTAGCGGGGGGCCCCATGAGCAGTTCTTC. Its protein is CASSPMGPTSGGPHEQFF.

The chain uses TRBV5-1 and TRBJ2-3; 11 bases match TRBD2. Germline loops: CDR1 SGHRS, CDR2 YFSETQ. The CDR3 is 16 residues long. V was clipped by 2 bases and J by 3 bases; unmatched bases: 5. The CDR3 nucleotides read TGCGCCAGCAGCTTCCTACTAGCGGGGGTAACAGATACGCAGTATTTT. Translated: CASSFLLAGVTDTQYF. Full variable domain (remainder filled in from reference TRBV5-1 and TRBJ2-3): KAGVTQTPRYLIKTRGQQVTLSCSPISGHRSVSWYQQTPGQGLQFLFEYFSETQRNKGNFPGRFSGRQFSNSRSEMNVSTLELGDSALYLCASSFLLAGVTDTQYFGPGTRLTVL.